The clone carrying this T cell receptor beta chain has only a few counts. The antigen is unknown. Unique molecular identifiers were present on the cDNA, and a universal primer site came from template switching. TCRdb reprocessed the 5' RACE reads with MiXCR, giving one entry per CDR3 protein. The table shows 250,000 to 300,000 distinct CDR3 sequences, with roughly 9% occurring only once. The data were obtained in a study of identical twins. Broader study findings: Twin-shared out-of-frame alpha sequences were enriched for low generation probability. Weaker excess sharing between twins was seen in beta out-of-frame sequences.

The CDR3 runs 17 residues. V lost 2 bases and J 6 bases, leaving 17 bases between the germline ends. From germline, CDR1 is MGHDK and CDR2 SYGVNS. These data are also associated with another study on yellow fever vaccine responses in identical twins.

The sequenced material came from CD8+ T cells sorted from blood. The source of this sequence is a woman between 18 and 29 years old in good health. This chain connects TRBV25-1 to TRBJ1-6; the D gene is possibly TRBD1 (5 bases). CDR3 DNA: TGTGCCAGCAGTGAAAACGAAGGGGTCGTGGGTAATTCACCCCTCCACTTT. As protein: CASSENEGVVGNSPLHF.